The 21 T cell receptor beta chains below come from one sample, sequenced in a study of Graves' ophthalmopathy and Graves' hyperthyroidism. Scientists amplified the TCR beta CDR3 regions from RNA transcripts. An initial RT-PCR round employing HTBI primers preceded a second-round multiplex PCR. TCRdb reprocessed the multiplex PCR reads with MiXCR, giving one entry per CDR3 protein. The repertoire holds about 740,000 distinct CDR3 sequences, with 40% as singletons. What was sequenced was peripheral blood. The receptors here all came from an adult man with Graves' ophthalmopathy.

This clonotype has a count of ten or more. This chain joins TRBV2 and TRBJ2-5, with TRBD1 matching over 7 bases. Trimming removed 3 bases from V and 3 bases from J; junction bases left unmatched: 13. CDR3 length: 17 amino acids. Germline CDR1 reads SNHLY; CDR2 reads FYNNEI. CDR3 region: CASSETDPGTAEETQYF. Here the CDR3 DNA reads TGTGCCAGCAGTGAGACCGATCCGGGGACAGCCGAAGAGACCCAGTACTTC.

This clonotype was seen a few times. One end of the junction does not line up with germline, which may come from a read error. The rearrangement joins TRBV10-1 to TRBJ1-6, with D possibly matching TRBD1 (5 bases). Germline loops: CDR1 WNHNN, CDR2 SYGVQD (reference sequence). CDR3 size: 14 residues. CDR3 loop: CASSPTELNSPLHF. CDR3 DNA: TGTGCCAGCAGCCCGACAGAGTTAAATTCACCCCTCCACTTT.

The gene calls are TRBV20-1 and TRBJ1-2; possibly TRBD1 for D (6 bases). The CDR3 sequence is 12 residues long. Germline V gene sequence: CDR1 DFQATT, CDR2 SNEGSKA (reference sequence). V was clipped by 6 bases and J by 8 bases, with 16 bases between them. CDR3 sequence reads: CSATDSFIGYTF. CDR3 nucleotides: TGCAGTGCCACGGACAGTTTCATCGGCTACACCTTC.

The chain is built from TRBV29-1 and TRBJ2-5; D gene unclear. The V gene's germline CDR1 is SQVTM and CDR2 ANQGSEA. With 8 bases removed from V and 2 bases from J, the gap between germline ends came to 12 bases. The CDR3 spans 12 residues. The CDR3 bases are TGCAGCTTAGAGGACGGACAAGAGACCCAGTACTTC. Translating gives CSLEDGQETQYF.

Only a few counts were recorded for this clonotype. This chain links TRBV12-3 or TRBV12-4 with TRBJ2-5, with a tentative D call TRBD2 (5 bases). V gave up 6 bases and J gave up 4 bases, with 15 bases separating them. This CDR3 comprises 14 residues. CDR3 sequence: CASSLRASRETQYF. CDR3 in DNA: TGTGCCAGCAGCTTGAGGGCCAGCAGAGAGACCCAGTACTTC.

The chain recombines TRBV6-5 with TRBJ2-7, with D perhaps TRBD1 (5 bases). The germline V gene encodes CDR1 MNHEY and CDR2 SVGAGI. The CDR3 covers 14 residues. Trimming removed 2 bases from V and 4 bases from J, with 12 bases in between. CDR3 nucleotides: TGTGCCAGCAGTTACCGTCCAGGGTCTTACGAGCAGTACTTC. Translating it yields CASSYRPGSYEQYF.

This clonotype appeared a few times. The V call is TRBV20-1, the J call TRBJ2-7, with 9 nucleotides matching TRBD1. Trimming removed 3 bases from V and 5 bases from J; junction bases left unmatched: 11. The CDR3 length is 15 residues. Germline CDR1 reads DFQATT; CDR2 reads SNEGSKA (reference sequence). The CDR3 DNA is TGCAGTGCTAGTATATCGGGGACAGGGACGGACGAGCAGTACTTC. Its translation is CSASISGTGTDEQYF.

The gene calls are TRBV7-9 and TRBJ2-5, with 10 bases aligning to TRBD2. With 1 base clipped from V and 5 bases from J, the junction kept 7 bases outside the gene matches. From germline, CDR1 is SEHNR and CDR2 FQNEAQ (reference sequence). The CDR3 is 16 amino acids. The CDR3: CASSLVSSGRWETQYF. As DNA, the CDR3 is TGTGCCAGCAGCTTAGTGTCTAGCGGGAGATGGGAGACCCAGTACTTC.

This clonotype was observed many times. This chain uses TRBV7-2 with TRBJ2-5; D not certain. The CDR3 is 13 residues long. V shed 3 bases and J shed 5 bases, with 10 bases lying between them. Germline assignment: CDR1 SGHTA and CDR2 FQGNSA. CDR3 DNA sequence: TGTGCCAGCAGCTTTGGCTCAGCGGAGACCCAGTACTTC. Protein product: CASSFGSAETQYF.

This clonotype was picked up many times. V usage is TRBV12-3 or TRBV12-4 and J usage is TRBJ1-5; D call uncertain. V was cut by 7 bases and J by 4 bases, with 14 bases left in between. The CDR3 sequence is 14 residues long. The CDR3 region has the DNA TGTGCCAGCAATGAGGCAGGTTGGAATCAGCCCCAGCATTTT. It is translated as CASNEAGWNQPQHF.

In its sample, this clonotype was seen a few times. The rearrangement uses TRBV5-1 and TRBJ2-6; 8 bases are a match to TRBD1. The CDR3 is 16 amino acids. The germline CDR1 and CDR2 sequences are SGHRS and YFSETQ. The trim removed 4 bases at V and 0 bases at J, leaving 3 bases unmatched. The CDR3 loop reads CASSRGQGSGANVLTF. The CDR3 DNA sequence: TGCGCCAGCAGCCGCGGACAGGGCTCTGGGGCCAACGTCCTGACTTTC.

This clonotype was picked up a small number of times. The chain couples TRBV11-1 to TRBJ2-5; D ambiguous. V lost 1 base and J 4 bases, leaving 7 bases between the germline ends. CDR3 length: 13 amino acids. In germline, CDR1 is SGHAT, CDR2 FQDESV (reference sequence). The CDR3 sequence: CASSLVVAETQYF. The DNA for the CDR3 is TGTGCCAGCAGCTTAGTCGTTGCAGAGACCCAGTACTTC.

In regard to this clonotype: This is likely a read error, given that the CDR3 carries no conserved phenylalanine or tryptophan at its end. The CDR3 DNA sequence: TGTGCCAGCAGCTTAACAGGGGTAGGGGCCAACGTCCTGACTATC. Its translation: CASSLTGVGANVLTI. V usage is TRBV7-2 and J usage is TRBJ2-6; 7 positions match TRBD1. The germline gives CDR1 SGHTA, CDR2 FQGNSA. V trimming: 2 bases; J trimming: 4 bases; junction bases outside the gene matches: 2. There are 15 residues in the CDR3.

This chain links TRBV29-1 with TRBJ1-1; tentative D call: TRBD1 (6 bases). The germline V gene has CDR1 SQVTM and CDR2 ANQGSEA. The V end lost 3 bases, the J end lost 6 bases, and 11 bases lay between the germline ends. CDR3 length: 12 residues. CDR3 DNA: TGCAGCGTTGACGGGGGGCTCTCTGAAGCTTTCTTT. Its translation is CSVDGGLSEAFF.

In this sample, this clonotype turned up a few times. The V and J genes are TRBV29-1 and TRBJ2-2; D call uncertain. V was clipped by 2 bases and J by 4 bases, with 2 bases between them. This CDR3 has 11 residues. Germline V gene sequence: CDR1 SQVTM, CDR2 ANQGSEA. The CDR3: CSVEITGELFF. Here the CDR3 DNA reads TGCAGCGTTGAAATCACCGGGGAGCTGTTTTTT.

This clonotype was picked up a small number of times. The J gene is TRBJ1-1, the V gene TRBV25-1, with 7 bases fitting TRBD1. In germline, CDR1 is MGHDK, CDR2 SYGVNS. J lost 3 bases, V lost 3 bases, and 7 bases had no gene match. The CDR3 is 15 amino acids. This CDR3 is CASSDYRGADTEAFF. The CDR3 bases are TGTGCCAGCAGTGACTACAGGGGAGCGGACACTGAAGCTTTCTTT.

Comments on this clonotype: Possible read error: a much larger clone is one base away. This chain links TRBV9 with TRBJ2-7; the D gene is possibly TRBD2 (7 bases). Trimming stripped 3 bases from V and 10 bases from J, with 14 bases between. This CDR3 region has 12 residues. CDR1 is SGDLS and CDR2 is YYNGEE in the germline V gene. The CDR3 is CASSALGGRQYF. The CDR3 DNA reads TGTGCCAGCAGCGCCTTGGGGGGGCGACAGTACTTC.

This clonotype was counted at least ten times. The rearrangement uses TRBV10-2 and TRBJ2-7, with 7 bases fitting TRBD1. After removal of 7 bases from V and 1 base from J, the junction contained 1 base not matched to a gene. The CDR3 consists of 12 residues. Germline CDR1 is WSHSY and CDR2 is SAAADI. For the CDR3, the DNA is TGCGCCAGCAAGGGACAGTCCTACGAGCAGTACTTC. The encoded protein is CASKGQSYEQYF.

The chain employs TRBV7-2 and TRBJ2-7; TRBD2 is a possible D gene (5 bases). Trimming took off 5 bases at V and 6 bases at J, with 17 bases between the two ends. Germline-derived CDR1 and CDR2 are SGHTA and FQGNSA. The CDR3 consists of 14 residues. DNA for the CDR3: TGTGCCAGCAGCCTCCTCCTCGGGAACAGCGAGCAGTACTTC. It specifies CASSLLLGNSEQYF.

V gene TRBV7-9 combines with J gene TRBJ2-5; 10 nucleotides match TRBD1. V trimming: 11 bases; J trimming: 5 bases; junction bases outside the gene matches: 5. The CDR3 loop spans 12 amino acids. CDR1 and CDR2 (germline): SEHNR, FQNEAQ (reference sequence). The CDR3 sequence is CAPRTGGETQYF. The CDR3 coding sequence is TGTGCCCCTAGGACAGGGGGGGAGACCCAGTACTTC.

The chain employs TRBV15 and TRBJ1-2; TRBD1 matches 8 bases. Germline V CDR1 and CDR2: LNHNV, YYDKDF (reference sequence). The CDR3 loop spans 14 amino acids. V lost 5 bases to trimming and J lost 4 bases; unmatched junction nucleotides: 6. CDR3 nucleotides: TGTGCCACCAGCGTTGAAGGACAGGGCTATGGCTACACCTTC. This gives the protein CATSVEGQGYGYTF.